The 6 T cell receptor beta chains below were found in one sample sequenced in a study of neurological immune-mediated disorders. Using its own MiXCR run on the 5' RACE reads, TCRdb lists one record per CDR3 protein. The sample lists 35,000 to 40,000 distinct CDR3 sequences, roughly 2.5% occurring once. Sequencing used PBMCs. The receptors stem from a man aged 50-59 years with multiple sclerosis.

The gene calls are TRBV27 and TRBJ2-1; no clear D. The CDR3 spans 15 residues. The V gene's germline CDR1 is MNHEY and CDR2 SMNVEV (reference sequence). Trimming pared 6 bases from V and 6 bases from J, leaving 18 bases between. The CDR3 coding sequence is TGTGCCAGCAGCCTGAGCGCCCATGGAAGCAATGAGCAGTTCTTC. It encodes CASSLSAHGSNEQFF.

This clonotype was seen only a few times. Given a much more abundant clone one base away, this may be a read error. The genes are TRBV6-5 and TRBJ2-7; 8 bases line up with TRBD1. Germline V CDR1 and CDR2: MNHEY, SVGAGI. Trimming removed 4 bases from V and 7 bases from J; junction bases left unmatched: 9. There are 14 residues in the CDR3. The CDR3 is CASSLVRGLREQYF. In DNA, the CDR3 is TGTGCCAGCAGTTTGGTCAGGGGGCTAAGAGAGCAGTACTTC.

This clonotype came up many times. The chain links TRBV4-1 to TRBJ1-1; TRBD1 is a possible D gene (5 bases). Trimming removed 3 bases from V and 0 bases from J, with 17 bases in between. Germline V gene lookup returns CDR1 MGHRA and CDR2 YSYEKL. CDR3 length: 17 amino acids. CDR3 coding DNA: TGCGCCAGCAGCCATCCTCGGGCAGGGTCGGTGAACACTGAAGCTTTCTTT. This translates into CASSHPRAGSVNTEAFF.

This clonotype was seen at least ten times. CDR3 loop: CASSTHKRGAGDEQFF. The CDR3 bases are TGTGCCAGCAGCACCCACAAGCGGGGCGCGGGGGATGAGCAGTTCTTC. V and J are TRBV7-9 and TRBJ2-1; TRBD2 matches at 7 bases. The CDR3 length is 16 residues. Germline V lookup: CDR1 SEHNR, CDR2 FQNEAQ (reference sequence). The J segment lost 8 bases and the V segment lost 5 bases, leaving 15 bases of the junction unmatched.

This clonotype was recorded at least ten times. V is TRBV4-3 and J is TRBJ2-6; D gene ambiguous. Germline CDR1 is LGHNA and CDR2 is YSLEER. This CDR3 contains 14 residues. Deletions cut 5 bases from V and 3 bases from J, with 8 bases between. The CDR3 loop is CASSLGLGANVLTF. The CDR3 DNA reads as TGCGCCAGCAGCTTAGGGCTTGGGGCCAACGTCCTGACTTTC.

This clonotype was counted ten times or more. The chain combines TRBV6-6 with TRBJ2-1, with 15 bases lining up with TRBD2. The V and J ends lost 6 bases and 7 bases, in that order; junction bases with no gene match: 4. Per the germline V gene, CDR1 is MNHNY and CDR2 is SVGAGI (reference sequence). The CDR3 is made up of 15 amino acids. In DNA form, the CDR3 reads TGTGCCAGCAGCCCCGGGACTAGCGGGGGGAATGAGCAGTTCTTC. Translating it yields CASSPGTSGGNEQFF.